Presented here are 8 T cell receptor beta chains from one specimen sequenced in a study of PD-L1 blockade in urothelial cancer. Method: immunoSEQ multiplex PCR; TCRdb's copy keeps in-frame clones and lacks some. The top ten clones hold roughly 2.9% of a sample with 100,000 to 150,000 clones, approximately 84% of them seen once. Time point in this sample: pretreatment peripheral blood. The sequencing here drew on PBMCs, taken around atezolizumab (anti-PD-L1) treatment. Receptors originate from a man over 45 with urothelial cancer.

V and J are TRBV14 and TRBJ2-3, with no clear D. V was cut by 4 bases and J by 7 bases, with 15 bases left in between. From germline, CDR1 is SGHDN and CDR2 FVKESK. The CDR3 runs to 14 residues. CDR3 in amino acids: CASSPESQRYTQYF. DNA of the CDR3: TGTGCCAGCAGCCCAGAAAGTCAGCGCTATACGCAGTATTTT.

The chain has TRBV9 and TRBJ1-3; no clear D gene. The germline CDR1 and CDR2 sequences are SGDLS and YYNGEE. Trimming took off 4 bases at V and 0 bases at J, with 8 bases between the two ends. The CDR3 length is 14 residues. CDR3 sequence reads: CASSRRYSGNTIYF. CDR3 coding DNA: TGTGCCAGCAGCCGCAGGTACTCTGGAAACACCATATATTTT.

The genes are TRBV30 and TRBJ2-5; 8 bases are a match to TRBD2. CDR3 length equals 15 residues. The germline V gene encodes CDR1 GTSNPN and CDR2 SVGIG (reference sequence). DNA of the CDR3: TGTGCTCTGTCTCCGGCGGGAGGTTCGTGGGAGACCCAGTACTTC. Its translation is CALSPAGGSWETQYF. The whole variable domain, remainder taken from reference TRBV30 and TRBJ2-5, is SQTIHQWPATLVQPVGSPLSLECTVEGTSNPNLYWYRQAAGRGLQLLFYSVGIGQISSEVPQNLSASRPQDRQFILSSKKLLLSDSGFYLCALSPAGGSWETQYFGPGTRLLVL.

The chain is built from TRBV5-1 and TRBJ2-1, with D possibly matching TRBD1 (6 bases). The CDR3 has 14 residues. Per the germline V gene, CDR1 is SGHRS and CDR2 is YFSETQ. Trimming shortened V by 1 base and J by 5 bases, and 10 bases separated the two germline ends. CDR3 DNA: TGCGCCAGCAGCTTGAACACAGGGAACAATGAGCAGTTCTTC. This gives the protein CASSLNTGNNEQFF.

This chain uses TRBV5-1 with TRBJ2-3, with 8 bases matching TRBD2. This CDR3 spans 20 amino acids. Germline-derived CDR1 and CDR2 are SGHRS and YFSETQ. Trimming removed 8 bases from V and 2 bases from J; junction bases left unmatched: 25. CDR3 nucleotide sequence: TGCGCCAGTAAACAGGGTGATTATAAGACTAGCGAGTATTTCACAGATACGCAGTATTTT. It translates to CASKQGDYKTSEYFTDTQYF.

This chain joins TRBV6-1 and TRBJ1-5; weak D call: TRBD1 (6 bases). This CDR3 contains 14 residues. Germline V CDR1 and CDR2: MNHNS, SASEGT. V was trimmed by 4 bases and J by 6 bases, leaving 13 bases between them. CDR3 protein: CASSATNRVQPQHF. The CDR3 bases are TGTGCCAGCAGTGCGACGAACAGGGTTCAGCCCCAGCATTTT.

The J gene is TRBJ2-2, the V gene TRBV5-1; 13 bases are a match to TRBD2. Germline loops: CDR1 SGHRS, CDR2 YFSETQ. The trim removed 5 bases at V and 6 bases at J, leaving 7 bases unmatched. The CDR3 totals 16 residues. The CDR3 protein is CASRDGLAGAAGELFF. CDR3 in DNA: TGCGCCAGCAGAGACGGACTAGCGGGAGCAGCCGGGGAGCTGTTTTTT.

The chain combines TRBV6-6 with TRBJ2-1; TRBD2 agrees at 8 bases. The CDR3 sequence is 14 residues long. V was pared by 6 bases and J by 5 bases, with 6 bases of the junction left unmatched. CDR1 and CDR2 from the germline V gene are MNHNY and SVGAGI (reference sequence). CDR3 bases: TGTGCCAGCAGCCCCGGAGCGGGGGACAATGAGCAGTTCTTC. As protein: CASSPGAGDNEQFF.